The entry below gives a single TCR beta chain sequence along with its context. What it binds is unknown. The data were obtained in a study of OX40 agonist ivuxolimab in advanced cancers. General study results and limits: Clonal expansion in partial responders at 0.1-3.0 mg/kg ranked among the lowest. CD4+ T cells averaged fewer expanded clones than CD8+ T cells.

The CDR3 runs 15 residues. CDR1 is MDHEN, CDR2 SYDVKM, per germline. V lost 6 bases and J 3 bases, leaving 18 bases between the germline ends. The method was immunoSEQ multiplex PCR; TCRdb's version includes in-frame clones alone and lacks a portion of them. The profile shows about 48,000 clones, approximately 89% of them singletons. Anyone with autoimmune disease history or systemic immunosuppression was excluded. Sequenced here: CD4+ or CD8+ T cells sorted from blood, sampled in a trial of the OX40 agonist ivuxolimab. The chain combines TRBV28 with TRBJ2-7; perhaps TRBD2 as D (5 bases). The clonotype originates from an adult with an advanced solid tumor such as melanoma, head and neck, liver or kidney cancer. CDR3 in amino acids: CASSQGKRYNYEQYF. The CDR3 DNA sequence: TGTGCCAGCAGCCAAGGGAAGCGGTATAACTACGAGCAGTACTTC. The whole variable domain, filled in from reference TRBV28 and TRBJ2-7, reads DVKVTQSSRYLVKRTGEKVFLECVQDMDHENMFWYRQDPGLGLRLIYFSYDVKMKEKGDIPEGYSVSREKKERFSLILESASTNQTSMYLCASSQGKRYNYEQYFGPGTRLTVT.